The sequence of this TCR beta chain was determined in a study of metastatic and nonmetastatic thyroid tumors. Nobody among the patients had been given any treatment before thyroid surgery. Study observations and caveats: Malignant tumors reportedly showed significantly higher TCR beta diversity than benign nodules in both blood and tumor.

TCRdb ran MiXCR on the PCR reads. Here the sample spans roughly 13,000 clones, 23% being singletons. Germline V CDR1 and CDR2: LGHDT, YNNKEL (reference sequence). This CDR3 has 13 amino acids. V was clipped by 1 base and J by 5 bases, with 7 bases between them. This clone was detected many times. The antigen is unknown. Sequencing used blood. The chain links TRBV3-1 to TRBJ2-3, with unresolved D. The receptor was derived from a female donor with papillary thyroid cancer or a benign thyroid nodule (not recorded which). Some clones in this sample may be carry-over from other donors' samples. DNA of the CDR3: TGTGCCAGCAGCCAAGTCCAGAAAGATACGCAGTATTTT. Translation gives CASSQVQKDTQYF.